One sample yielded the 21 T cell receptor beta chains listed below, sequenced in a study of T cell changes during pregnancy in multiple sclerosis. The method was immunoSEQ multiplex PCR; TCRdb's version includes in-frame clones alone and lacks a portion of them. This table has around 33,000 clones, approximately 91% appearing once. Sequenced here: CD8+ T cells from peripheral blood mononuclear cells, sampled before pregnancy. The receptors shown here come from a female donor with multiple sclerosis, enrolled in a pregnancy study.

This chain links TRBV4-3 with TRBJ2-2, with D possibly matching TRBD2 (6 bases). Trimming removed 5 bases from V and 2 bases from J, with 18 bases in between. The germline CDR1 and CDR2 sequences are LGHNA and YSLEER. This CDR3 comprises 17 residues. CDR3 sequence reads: CASSWNSGDPNTGELFF. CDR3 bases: TGCGCCAGCAGCTGGAACTCGGGGGACCCTAACACCGGGGAGCTGTTTTTT.

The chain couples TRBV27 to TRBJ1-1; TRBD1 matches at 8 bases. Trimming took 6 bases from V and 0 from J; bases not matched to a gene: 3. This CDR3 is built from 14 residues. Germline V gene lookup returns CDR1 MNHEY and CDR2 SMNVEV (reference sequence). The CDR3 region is CASSPGGLNTEAFF. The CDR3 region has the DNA TGTGCCAGCAGCCCAGGGGGCCTGAACACTGAAGCTTTCTTT.

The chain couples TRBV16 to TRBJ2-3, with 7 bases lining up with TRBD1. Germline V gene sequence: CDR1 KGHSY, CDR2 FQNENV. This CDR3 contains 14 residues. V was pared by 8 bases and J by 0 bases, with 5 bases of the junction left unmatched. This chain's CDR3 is CASAGDRSTDTQYF. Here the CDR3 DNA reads TGTGCCAGCGCTGGGGACAGAAGCACAGATACGCAGTATTTT.

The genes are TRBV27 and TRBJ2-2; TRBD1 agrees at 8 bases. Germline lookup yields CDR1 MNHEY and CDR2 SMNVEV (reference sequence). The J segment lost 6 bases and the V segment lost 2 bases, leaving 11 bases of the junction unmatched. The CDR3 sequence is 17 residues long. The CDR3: CASSLQQGETFAGELFF. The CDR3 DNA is TGTGCCAGCAGTTTACAACAGGGGGAAACGTTTGCCGGGGAGCTGTTTTTT.

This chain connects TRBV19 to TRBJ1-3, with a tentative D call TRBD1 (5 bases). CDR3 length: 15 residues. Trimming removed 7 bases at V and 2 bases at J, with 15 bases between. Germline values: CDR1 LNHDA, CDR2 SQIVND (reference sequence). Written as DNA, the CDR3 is TGTGCCAGTATCGGGGGGTGGAGAGCTGGAAACACCATATATTTT. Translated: CASIGGWRAGNTIYF. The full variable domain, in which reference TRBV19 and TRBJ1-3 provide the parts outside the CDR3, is DGGITQSPKYLFRKEGQNVTLSCEQNLNHDAMYWYRQDPGQGLRLIYYSQIVNDFQKGDIAEGYSVSREKKESFPLTVTSAQKNPTAFYLCASIGGWRAGNTIYFGEGSWLTVV.

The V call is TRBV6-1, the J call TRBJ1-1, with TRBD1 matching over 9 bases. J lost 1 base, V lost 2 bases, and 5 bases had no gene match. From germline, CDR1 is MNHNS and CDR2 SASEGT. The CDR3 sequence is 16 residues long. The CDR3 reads CASSESVTGGNTEAFF. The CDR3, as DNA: TGTGCCAGCAGTGAAAGTGTGACAGGGGGGAACACTGAAGCTTTCTTT.

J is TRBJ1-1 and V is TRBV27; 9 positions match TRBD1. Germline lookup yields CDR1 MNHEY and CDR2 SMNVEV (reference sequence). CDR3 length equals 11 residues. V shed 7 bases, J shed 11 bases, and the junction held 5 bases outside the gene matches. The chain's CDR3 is CASTSGTGAFF. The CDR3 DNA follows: TGTGCCAGCACCTCCGGGACAGGGGCTTTCTTT.

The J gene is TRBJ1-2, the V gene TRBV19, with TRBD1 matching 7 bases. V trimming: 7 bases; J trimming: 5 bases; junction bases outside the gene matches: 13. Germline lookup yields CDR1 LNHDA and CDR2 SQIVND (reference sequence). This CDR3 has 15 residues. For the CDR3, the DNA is TGTGCCAGTACCCTTCATTCCAGGGGGTATTATGGCTACACCTTC. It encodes CASTLHSRGYYGYTF.

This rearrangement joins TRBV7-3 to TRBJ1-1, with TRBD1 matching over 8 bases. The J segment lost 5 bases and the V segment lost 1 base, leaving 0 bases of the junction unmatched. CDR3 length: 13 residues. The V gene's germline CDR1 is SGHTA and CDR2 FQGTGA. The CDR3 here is CASSLNRGTEAFF. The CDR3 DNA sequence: TGTGCCAGCAGCTTAAACAGGGGGACTGAAGCTTTCTTT. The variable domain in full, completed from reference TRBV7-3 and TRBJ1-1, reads GAGVSQTPSNKVTEKGKYVELRCDPISGHTALYWYRQSLGQGPEFLIYFQGTGAADDSGLPNDRFFAVRPEGSVSTLKIQRTERGDSAVYLCASSLNRGTEAFFGQGTRLTVV.

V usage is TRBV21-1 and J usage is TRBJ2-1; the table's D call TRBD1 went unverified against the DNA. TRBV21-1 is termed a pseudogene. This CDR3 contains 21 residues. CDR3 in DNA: TGTGCCAGCAGCAAATTTGTAAGGGGACAGGTAACTGGGGGGGACCCGAATGAGCAGTTCTTC. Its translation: CASSKFVRGQVTGGDPNEQFF.

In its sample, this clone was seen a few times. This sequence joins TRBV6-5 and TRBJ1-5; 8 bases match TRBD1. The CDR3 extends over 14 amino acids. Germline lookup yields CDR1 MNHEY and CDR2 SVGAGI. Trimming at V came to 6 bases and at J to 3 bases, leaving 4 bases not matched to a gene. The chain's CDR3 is CASSDRGSNQPQHF. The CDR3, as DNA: TGTGCCAGCAGCGACAGGGGTTCCAATCAGCCCCAGCATTTT.

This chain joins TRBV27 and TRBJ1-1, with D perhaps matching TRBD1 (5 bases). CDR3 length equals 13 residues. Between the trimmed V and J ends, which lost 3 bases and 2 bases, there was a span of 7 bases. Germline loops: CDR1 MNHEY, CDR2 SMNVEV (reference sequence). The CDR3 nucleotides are TGTGCCAGCAGTTTCGACAGAAACACTGAAGCTTTCTTT. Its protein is CASSFDRNTEAFF.

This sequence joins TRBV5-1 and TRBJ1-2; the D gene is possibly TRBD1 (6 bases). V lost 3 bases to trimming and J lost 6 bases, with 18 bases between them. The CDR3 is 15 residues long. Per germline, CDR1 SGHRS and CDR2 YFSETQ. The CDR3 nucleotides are TGCGCCAGCAGCTCCGACAGGTCTTATTCGGATGGCTACACCTTC. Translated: CASSSDRSYSDGYTF. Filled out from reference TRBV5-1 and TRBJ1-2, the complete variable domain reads KAGVTQTPRYLIKTRGQQVTLSCSPISGHRSVSWYQQTPGQGLQFLFEYFSETQRNKGNFPGRFSGRQFSNSRSEMNVSTLELGDSALYLCASSSDRSYSDGYTFGSGTRLTVV.

The CDR3, as DNA: TGTGCCAGCAGCTTAGGCCCAGGGGCCCACGAGCAGTACTTC. Protein product: CASSLGPGAHEQYF. The chain recombines TRBV11-3 with TRBJ2-7; weak D call: TRBD1 (6 bases). This CDR3 has 14 residues. Trimming shortened V by 1 base and J by 5 bases, and 12 bases separated the two germline ends. Germline V gene data show CDR1 as SGHNT and CDR2 as YENEEA.

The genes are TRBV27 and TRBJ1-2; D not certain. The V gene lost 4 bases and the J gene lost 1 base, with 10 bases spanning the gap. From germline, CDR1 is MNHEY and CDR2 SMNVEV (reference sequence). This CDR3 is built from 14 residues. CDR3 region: CASSYSQSNYGYTF. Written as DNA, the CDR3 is TGTGCCAGCAGTTACTCTCAAAGTAACTATGGCTACACCTTC.

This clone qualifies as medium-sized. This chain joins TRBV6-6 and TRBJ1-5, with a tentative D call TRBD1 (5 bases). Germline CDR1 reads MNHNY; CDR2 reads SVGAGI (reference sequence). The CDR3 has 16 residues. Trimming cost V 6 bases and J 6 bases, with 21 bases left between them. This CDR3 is CASSPLSWGDGQPQHF. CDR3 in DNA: TGTGCCAGCAGCCCCCTTAGTTGGGGGGATGGTCAGCCCCAGCATTTT.

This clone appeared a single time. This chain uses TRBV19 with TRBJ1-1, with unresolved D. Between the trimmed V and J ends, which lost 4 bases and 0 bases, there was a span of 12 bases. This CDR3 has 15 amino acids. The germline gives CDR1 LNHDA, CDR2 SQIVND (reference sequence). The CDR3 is CASSTIPDMNTEAFF. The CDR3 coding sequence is TGTGCCAGTAGTACCATACCAGACATGAACACTGAAGCTTTCTTT.

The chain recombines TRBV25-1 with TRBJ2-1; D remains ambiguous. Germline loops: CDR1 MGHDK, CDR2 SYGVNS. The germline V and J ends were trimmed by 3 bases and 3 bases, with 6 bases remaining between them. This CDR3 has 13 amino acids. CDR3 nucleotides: TGTGCCAGCAGTGAGTCTAACTACAATGAGCAGTTCTTC. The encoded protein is CASSESNYNEQFF.

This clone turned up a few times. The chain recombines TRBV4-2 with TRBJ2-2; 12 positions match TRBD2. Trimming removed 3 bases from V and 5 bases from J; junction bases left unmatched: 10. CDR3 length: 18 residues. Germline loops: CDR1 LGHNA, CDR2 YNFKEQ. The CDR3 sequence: CASSQADSSGGGTGELFF. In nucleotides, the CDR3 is TGTGCCAGCAGCCAGGCCGATTCTAGCGGGGGGGGGACCGGGGAGCTGTTTTTT.

The CDR3 loop is CASSANSNYEQYF. CDR3 nucleotides: TGTGCCAGTAGTGCGAACAGTAACTACGAGCAGTACTTC. This sequence joins TRBV19 and TRBJ2-7; D is ambiguous. Germline loops: CDR1 LNHDA, CDR2 SQIVND (reference sequence). The V end lost 5 bases, the J end lost 3 bases, and 11 bases lay between the germline ends. CDR3 size: 13 residues.

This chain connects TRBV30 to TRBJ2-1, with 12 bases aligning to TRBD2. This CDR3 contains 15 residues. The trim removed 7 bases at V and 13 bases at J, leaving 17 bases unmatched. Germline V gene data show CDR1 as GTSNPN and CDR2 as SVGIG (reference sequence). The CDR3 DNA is TGTGCCTTTTATTCGCCCGGACTAGCGGGGATCTTTCAGTTCTTC. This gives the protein CAFYSPGLAGIFQFF.